Reported below is one T cell receptor beta chain. The Seattle site enrolled patients during active infection and followed them longitudinally. From germline, CDR1 is KGHDR and CDR2 SFDVKD. The CDR3 length is 14 residues. The V segment lost 11 bases and the J segment 2 bases; nucleotides outside the gene matches: 4. Per the original data handling: Estimation of nucleated cell counts relied on the amplification of reference gene primers. Measured with immunoSEQ multiplex PCR; TCRdb has only the in-frame clones, and not every one. D and trimming were read from the DNA, whereas the V and J calls and clone size are those reported in that table. This sample has around 130,000 clones, with around 89% found just once. This entry is derived from a study of blood T cell repertoires in COVID-19. Study background: Sites across the United States, Italy and Spain contributed samples from acute and convalescent COVID-19. The analysed material was cDNA or gDNA that came from T cells, B-cell-depleted T cells, or PBMCs.

The sample taken for sequencing was peripheral blood. V usage is TRBV24-1 and J usage is TRBJ2-1; 11 nucleotides agree with TRBD2. The clonotype comes from a human donor with COVID-19, enrolled during active disease. The donor label of this sample is uncertain. The CDR3, as DNA: TGTGCCAGCCGACTAGCGGGGCCCTACAATGAGCAGTTCTTC. Protein product: CASRLAGPYNEQFF.